Shown below are 7 T cell receptor beta chains from a single sample sequenced in a study of OX40 agonist ivuxolimab in advanced cancers. Method: immunoSEQ multiplex PCR; TCRdb's copy keeps in-frame clones and lacks some. The sample has approximately 49,000 clones; roughly 85% are singletons. This material consisted of CD4+ or CD8+ T cells sorted from blood, taken in a trial of the OX40 agonist ivuxolimab. All receptors come from an adult with an advanced solid tumor such as melanoma, head and neck, liver or kidney cancer.

J is TRBJ2-1 and V is TRBV13, with a weak D call TRBD1 (5 bases). Per the germline V gene, CDR1 is PRHDT and CDR2 is FYEKMQ (reference sequence). The CDR3 length is 14 residues. With 3 bases removed from V and 6 bases from J, the gap between germline ends came to 12 bases. Here the CDR3 reads CASSLTVVVNEQFF. Here the CDR3 DNA reads TGTGCCAGCAGCTTGACAGTTGTAGTCAATGAGCAGTTCTTC.

The sample holds a few counts of this clone. The chain recombines TRBV28 with TRBJ1-1; D uncertain. V was clipped by 3 bases and J by 5 bases, with 7 bases between them. Germline CDR1 is MDHEN and CDR2 is SYDVKM. This CDR3 spans 12 amino acids. As DNA, the CDR3 is TGTGCCAGCAGTTTGGGAACAACTGAAGCTTTCTTT. It yields the protein CASSLGTTEAFF.

This chain uses TRBV4-1 with TRBJ1-1, with 7 bases lining up with TRBD1. Trimming at V came to 4 bases and at J to 2 bases, leaving 4 bases not matched to a gene. Germline lookup yields CDR1 MGHRA and CDR2 YSYEKL. CDR3 length: 14 residues. Here the CDR3 reads CASSPGQVNTEAFF. The CDR3 region has the DNA TGCGCCAGCAGCCCCGGACAGGTTAACACTGAAGCTTTCTTT.

The chain is built from TRBV14 and TRBJ2-5; D ambiguous. V lost 1 base and J lost 5, with 14 bases in between. In germline, CDR1 is SGHDN, CDR2 FVKESK. The CDR3 spans 15 residues. Written as DNA, the CDR3 is TGTGCCAGCAGCCAAGGGCAAATCCCATGGGAGACCCAGTACTTC. As protein: CASSQGQIPWETQYF.

V gene TRBV13 combines with J gene TRBJ1-1; 8 bases line up with TRBD1. V gave up 5 bases and J gave up 4 bases; unmatched junction bases: 9. The length of the CDR3 is 15 residues. Looked up from germline, CDR1 is PRHDT and CDR2 is FYEKMQ (reference sequence). Here the CDR3 DNA reads TGTGCCAGCAGCATGACAGGGGACCGAGTCACTGAAGCTTTCTTT. Translated, it gives CASSMTGDRVTEAFF.

V and J are TRBV28 and TRBJ2-1, with 7 bases matching TRBD1. Germline V gives CDR1 MDHEN, CDR2 SYDVKM. The CDR3 consists of 15 residues. The J segment lost 0 bases and the V segment lost 3 bases, leaving 2 bases of the junction unmatched. The CDR3 here is CASSLTGSSYNEQFF. CDR3 nucleotide sequence: TGTGCCAGCAGTTTGACAGGGAGCTCCTACAATGAGCAGTTCTTC.

The genes are TRBV4-2 and TRBJ2-3, with D tentatively TRBD2 (5 bases). CDR3 length: 15 amino acids. V lost 1 base to trimming and J lost 0 bases, with 8 bases between them. The germline CDR1 and CDR2 sequences are LGHNA and YNFKEQ. CDR3 region: CASSQGLSSTDTQYF. CDR3 DNA sequence: TGTGCCAGCAGCCAAGGACTATCTAGCACAGATACGCAGTATTTT.